These T cell receptor beta chains were read from a single sample in a study of blood T cell repertoires in COVID-19. Assay: immunoSEQ multiplex PCR; the TCRdb copy retains only in-frame clones and omits some. The sample lists some 44,000 clones, approximately 92% occurring once. The material sequenced was peripheral blood. These receptors came from a human donor in a cohort sampled during active COVID-19. Each CDR3 is given with its conserved first and last residue. The listing skips clone size in some rows; elsewhere it reads once, few, many or a size class.

j_call: TRBJ1-5
v_call: TRBV6-5
clone_size: medium-sized
cdr3_aa: CASRVDRDPNQPQHF

j_call: TRBJ1-1
v_call: TRBV7-2
clone_size: NA
cdr3_aa: CASSPGLYTEAFF

j_call: TRBJ2-7
v_call: TRBV28
clone_size: NA
cdr3_aa: CASSQTSGYSYEQYF

j_call: TRBJ2-1
v_call: TRBV7-2
clone_size: NA
cdr3_aa: CASSSRTGPGEQFF

j_call: TRBJ1-1
v_call: TRBV4-1
clone_size: NA
cdr3_aa: CASSQGAGPWTEAFF

j_call: TRBJ2-6
v_call: TRBV5-1
clone_size: NA
cdr3_aa: CASSAGPGTSGGSGANVLTF

j_call: TRBJ2-7
v_call: TRBV5-6
clone_size: NA
cdr3_aa: CASSLGTRSLGGYEQYF

j_call: TRBJ1-2
v_call: TRBV7-8
clone_size: few
cdr3_aa: CASSRPDRGLYGYTF

j_call: TRBJ1-4
v_call: TRBV5-4
clone_size: NA
cdr3_aa: CASSLGTDEKLFF

j_call: TRBJ2-3
v_call: TRBV9
clone_size: NA
cdr3_aa: CASSAGLAGPRDTQYF

j_call: TRBJ2-7
v_call: TRBV12-3/TRBV12-4
clone_size: NA
cdr3_aa: CASRGGGIHEQYF

j_call: TRBJ2-5
v_call: TRBV9
clone_size: NA
cdr3_aa: CASSAGTSGGFETQYF

j_call: TRBJ2-2
v_call: TRBV12-5
clone_size: NA
cdr3_aa: CASGFREVGGLNTGELFF

j_call: TRBJ2-5
v_call: TRBV6-5
clone_size: NA
cdr3_aa: CASSYWGRGYLETQYF

j_call: TRBJ2-7
v_call: TRBV6-2/TRBV6-3
clone_size: once
cdr3_aa: CASSYPGHGYEQYF

j_call: TRBJ2-3
v_call: TRBV3-1/TRBV3-2
clone_size: NA
cdr3_aa: CASTGVLGTDTQYF

j_call: TRBJ2-2
v_call: TRBV4-1
clone_size: NA
cdr3_aa: CASSQPGQTGELFF

j_call: TRBJ2-1
v_call: TRBV7-9
clone_size: NA
cdr3_aa: CASSWGGGAYNEQFF

j_call: TRBJ2-3
v_call: TRBV7-8
clone_size: once
cdr3_aa: CASSPRRTSGTLLPDTQYF

j_call: TRBJ2-3
v_call: TRBV4-3
clone_size: NA
cdr3_aa: CASSPDYRGRADTQYF

j_call: TRBJ1-2
v_call: TRBV29-1
clone_size: NA
cdr3_aa: CSVGSYRDGYTF

j_call: TRBJ1-1
v_call: TRBV7-2
clone_size: NA
cdr3_aa: CASSPHQGASTEAFF

j_call: TRBJ1-6
v_call: TRBV27
clone_size: NA
cdr3_aa: CASSYVGRGSPLHF

j_call: TRBJ2-1
v_call: TRBV3-1/TRBV3-2
clone_size: NA
cdr3_aa: CASSQVSAGSGNEQFF

j_call: TRBJ2-5
v_call: TRBV6-5
clone_size: NA
cdr3_aa: CASSYLTGALETQYF

j_call: TRBJ1-4
v_call: TRBV5-1
clone_size: once
cdr3_aa: CASVIGKSNEKLFF

j_call: TRBJ2-1
v_call: TRBV20-1
clone_size: NA
cdr3_aa: CSASDISGRGGNEQFF

j_call: TRBJ2-7
v_call: TRBV18
clone_size: NA
cdr3_aa: CASSPRDRGYEQYF

j_call: TRBJ1-6
v_call: TRBV7-2
clone_size: NA
cdr3_aa: CASSSDSLYNSPLHF

j_call: TRBJ2-1
v_call: TRBV5-1
clone_size: NA
cdr3_aa: CASSWDRADNEQFF

j_call: TRBJ2-7
v_call: TRBV5-1
clone_size: few
cdr3_aa: CASSLGKVQGFDEQYF

j_call: TRBJ1-5
v_call: TRBV5-6
clone_size: NA
cdr3_aa: CASSLWAGTLNQPQHF

j_call: TRBJ1-2
v_call: TRBV6-5
clone_size: NA
cdr3_aa: CASRDSRPYGYTF

j_call: TRBJ2-1
v_call: TRBV6-5
clone_size: NA
cdr3_aa: CASSRPGLAKQFF

j_call: TRBJ2-1
v_call: TRBV6-5
clone_size: NA
cdr3_aa: CASARQGYNNEQFF

j_call: TRBJ1-1
v_call: TRBV3-1/TRBV3-2
clone_size: NA
cdr3_aa: CASSQAGVNTEAFF

j_call: TRBJ2-3
v_call: TRBV4-2
clone_size: NA
cdr3_aa: CASSQDVQGPPTDTQYF

j_call: TRBJ2-5
v_call: TRBV3-1/TRBV3-2
clone_size: NA
cdr3_aa: CASSQVAGLGGETQYF

j_call: TRBJ2-1
v_call: TRBV7-2
clone_size: NA
cdr3_aa: CASSLEMGTGNEQFF

j_call: TRBJ1-1
v_call: TRBV7-9
clone_size: NA
cdr3_aa: CASSPVTGENTEAFF

j_call: TRBJ2-3
v_call: TRBV10-3
clone_size: NA
cdr3_aa: CAIRTGDTQYF

j_call: TRBJ1-6
v_call: TRBV15
clone_size: NA
cdr3_aa: CATSRGVVHAPLHF

j_call: TRBJ2-1
v_call: TRBV2
clone_size: NA
cdr3_aa: CASSVTGTGSYNEQFF

j_call: TRBJ2-7
v_call: TRBV5-6
clone_size: NA
cdr3_aa: CASSLNFEQYF

j_call: TRBJ1-1
v_call: TRBV6-4
clone_size: NA
cdr3_aa: CASSVTGNTEAFF

j_call: TRBJ1-1
v_call: TRBV12-3/TRBV12-4
clone_size: NA
cdr3_aa: CASSLGGNTEAFF

j_call: TRBJ2-2
v_call: TRBV7-2
clone_size: NA
cdr3_aa: CASSLVPSGGSTGELFF

j_call: TRBJ2-3
v_call: TRBV4-1
clone_size: NA
cdr3_aa: CASSPRQVRLTDTQYF

j_call: TRBJ2-1
v_call: TRBV5-4
clone_size: NA
cdr3_aa: CASSRLAGGSNEQFF

j_call: TRBJ1-2
v_call: TRBV14
clone_size: NA
cdr3_aa: CASTTRPTGLSGYTF

j_call: TRBJ2-1
v_call: TRBV28
clone_size: once
cdr3_aa: CASSSTSGGAYNEQFF

j_call: TRBJ1-2
v_call: TRBV30
clone_size: NA
cdr3_aa: CAWSRGPGHPYGYTF

j_call: TRBJ2-1
v_call: TRBV2
clone_size: NA
cdr3_aa: CASSREAGNEQFF

j_call: TRBJ1-5
v_call: TRBV19
clone_size: NA
cdr3_aa: CASSIYTGGQPQHF

j_call: TRBJ2-6
v_call: TRBV14
clone_size: NA
cdr3_aa: CASSGRDRALSGANVLTF

j_call: TRBJ1-1
v_call: TRBV27
clone_size: few
cdr3_aa: CASSLQFIRDRGQNTEAFF

j_call: TRBJ1-4
v_call: TRBV5-6
clone_size: NA
cdr3_aa: CASSLVGQTNEKLFF

j_call: TRBJ2-6
v_call: TRBV21-1
clone_size: NA
cdr3_aa: CASSRDRGVGANVLTF

j_call: TRBJ2-7
v_call: TRBV4-3
clone_size: NA
cdr3_aa: CASSQEVSGGIYEQYF

j_call: TRBJ2-6
v_call: TRBV5-4
clone_size: NA
cdr3_aa: CASTLSGVYGANVLTF